These 3 T cell receptor beta chains came from one sample sequenced in a study of cytomegalovirus exposure and HLA in healthy donors. Vbeta (60) and Jbeta (13) primers were used in the PCR. Produced via immunoSEQ multiplex PCR; TCRdb's table is partial and in-frame only. The sample has about 170,000 clones; over 80% are singletons. The specimen sequenced was PBMCs. Every receptor here comes from a woman between 45 and 60 years old in good health and CMV-seropositive.

The chain has TRBV4-2 and TRBJ2-5; D is uncertain. V was cut by 4 bases and J by 0 bases, with 12 bases left in between. The CDR3 loop spans 15 amino acids. Germline V gives CDR1 LGHNA, CDR2 YNFKEQ. The CDR3 nucleotides are TGTGCCAGCAGCCCAGGATCTATGTACCAAGAGACCCAGTACTTC. Amino acid sequence: CASSPGSMYQETQYF.

This chain connects TRBV15 to TRBJ1-5; 8 bases are shared with TRBD1. Germline assignment: CDR1 LNHNV and CDR2 YYDKDF (reference sequence). The CDR3 extends over 15 amino acids. V lost 3 bases to trimming and J lost 7 bases; unmatched junction nucleotides: 8. The CDR3, as DNA: TGTGCCACCAGCAGGAGCAGGACAGGGCCCCAGCCCCAGCATTTT. Its protein is CATSRSRTGPQPQHF.

J is TRBJ2-7 and V is TRBV5-4; a possible D gene is TRBD1 (5 bases). Per germline, CDR1 SGHNT and CDR2 YYREEE (reference sequence). CDR3 length: 11 amino acids. Trimming took 9 bases from V and 3 from J, leaving 10 bases between them. CDR3 DNA: TGTGCCACCTCGACAGACTACGAGCAGTACTTC. Encoded protein: CATSTDYEQYF.